The next 3 T cell receptor beta chains were all read from a single sample in a study of T cell responses to AZD1222 COVID-19 vaccine. Produced via immunoSEQ multiplex PCR; TCRdb's table is partial and in-frame only. The sample carries about 110,000 clones, around 88% recorded once. The starting material was peripheral blood, obtained on day 0 of AZD1222 vaccination. These receptors came from an adult in good health.

In its sample, this clone was seen a few times. V gene TRBV19 combines with J gene TRBJ1-1; the D is unclear. V dropped 2 bases and J dropped 2 bases, with 6 bases sitting between them. The germline V gene has CDR1 LNHDA and CDR2 SQIVND (reference sequence). This CDR3 contains 13 residues. CDR3 protein: CASSITDNTEAFF. CDR3 DNA sequence: TGTGCCAGTAGTATAACAGATAACACTGAAGCTTTCTTT.

The CDR3 DNA reads as TGTGCCAGCAGCCACCCGGGACAGGGCTACACTGAAGCTTTCTTT. Amino acids: CASSHPGQGYTEAFF. The chain uses TRBV3-1 (or the pseudogene TRBV3-2) and TRBJ1-1, with 9 nucleotides matching TRBD1. The junction had 5 bases not matched to a gene; V was cut back by 3 bases and J by 3 bases. Looked up from germline, CDR1 is LGHDT and CDR2 is YNNKEL (reference sequence). The CDR3 has 15 residues.

The V call is TRBV29-1, the J call TRBJ1-2; D gene ambiguous. Per the germline V gene, CDR1 is SQVTM and CDR2 is ANQGSEA. This CDR3 comprises 11 residues. V lost 1 base, J lost 9 bases, and 9 bases lay in between. CDR3 nucleotides: TGCAGCGTTGAAGGGGCTGGGAGCTACACCTTC. Encoded protein: CSVEGAGSYTF.